This T cell receptor beta chain was found in a study of Graves' ophthalmopathy and Graves' hyperthyroidism. Across the study: Blood was drawn at initial diagnosis, before any treatment.

Using RNA transcripts, the TCR beta CDR3 regions were amplified. The authors performed first-round RT-PCR with HTBI primers and then a second-round multiplex PCR. Via MiXCR, TCRdb re-called the multiplex PCR reads, giving one row per CDR3 protein. The sample has some 750,000 distinct CDR3 sequences, 35% to 50% seen once. Study results and caveats: Blood contained most expanded thyroid clonotypes exceeding 0.001 frequency. Ophthalmopathy progression prediction by the model yielded a sensitivity of around 68% and a specificity of approximately 72%.

V was trimmed by 3 bases and J by 2 bases, leaving 11 bases between them. Germline-derived CDR1 and CDR2 are SEHNR and FQNEAQ (reference sequence). The CDR3 contains 16 residues. It was from more than 9 ml of fresh peripheral blood that the PBMCs came. This clonotype was detected only a few times. The antigen is not known. This TCR was recovered from an adult man with Graves' ophthalmopathy. Sequencing was performed on peripheral blood. The chain employs TRBV7-9 and TRBJ1-6; a weak D match, TRBD1 (6 bases). CDR3: CASSLGGPAYNSPLHF. For the CDR3, the DNA is TGTGCCAGCAGCTTGGGGGGGCCGGCCTATAATTCACCCCTCCACTTT.